The present TCR beta chain was sequenced within a study of blood T cell repertoires in COVID-19. Study background: The United States, Italy and Spain were the sources of the acute and convalescent COVID-19 samples. The cDNA or gDNA used as material had been derived from T cells, B-cell-depleted T cells, or PBMCs.

Methods used by the authors: Reference gene primer amplification gave nucleated cell count estimates. Sequencing was performed with immunoSEQ multiplex PCR; in TCRdb, only in-frame clones are kept and a portion is missing. V and J calls and clone size come straight from that table; D and trimming were deduced from the DNA. The sample consists of approximately 72,000 clones, 88% of them appearing once. CDR3 size: 13 residues. Germline lookup yields CDR1 LGHNT and CDR2 FRNRAP. V shed 0 bases and J shed 4 bases, with 6 bases lying between them. Sequencing input: peripheral blood. This chain connects TRBV12-5 to TRBJ2-5; the D is unclear. The receptor's source is a man aged 45 to 65 with acute or convalescent COVID-19. CDR3 nucleotides: TGTGCTAGTGGTTTGGTAAACAGAGAGACCCAGTACTTC. Translating it yields CASGLVNRETQYF.